This T cell receptor beta chain appears in the sequencing data of a study of OX40 agonist ivuxolimab in advanced cancers. Study-level information: Administration of intravenous ivuxolimab to patients occurred every 2 weeks at 0.01 to 10 mg/kg. The study enrolled dose-escalation patients with hepatocellular carcinoma, melanoma, renal cell or head and neck cancer. Regarding the study as a whole: Clonal expansion by week 6 occurred in CD4+ and CD8+ blood T cells (at 0.1 to 3.0 mg/kg).

Germline V gives CDR1 SGHAT, CDR2 FQNNGV. Trimming removed 5 bases at V and 5 bases at J, with 16 bases between. The CDR3 consists of 14 residues. Measured with immunoSEQ multiplex PCR; TCRdb has only the in-frame clones, and not every one. This sample carries roughly 59,000 clones, approximately 85% of them seen once, and the ten largest clones take 4% to 5.5%. On this clone: Its antigen is still unknown.

The chain carries TRBV11-2 and TRBJ2-7, with unresolved D. The sequence was obtained from an adult with an advanced solid tumor such as melanoma, head and neck, liver or kidney cancer. Sequencing used CD4+ or CD8+ T cells sorted from blood, obtained in a trial of the OX40 agonist ivuxolimab. This CDR3 is CASSPIRSLNEQYF. As DNA, the CDR3 is TGTGCCAGCAGCCCAATCCGGTCGCTCAACGAGCAGTACTTC.